This T cell receptor (beta chain) was sequenced for a study of T-cell reconstitution after alpha-beta-depleted transplantation in children (dated by TCRdb to about 2016). As for the study more broadly: The study quantitatively tracked T-cell immune reconstitution after TCRalphabeta/CD19-depleted allogeneic hematopoietic cell transplantation in children using TCR repertoire profiling.

The CDR3 has 15 amino acids, counting the end cysteine and phenylalanine. The CDR3 DNA has 45 bases and is translated from base 1. CDR1 and CDR2 (MNHNS, SASEGT) derive from the germline V gene. Trimming at the junction amounts to 5 bases on V and 4 bases on J, and the germline ends lie 17 bases apart. Library prep was done by PCR. TCRdb records Illumina HiSeq 2500 as the sequencer. Molecular barcoding was employed in the preparation of TCR libraries, with unique molecular identifiers being used to normalize TCRbeta repertoire quantification. TCRdb took the public reads, trimmed them with fastp at Q25, ran MiXCR for clone calling and kept in-frame beta chains. Entries that share a CDR3 protein sequence are merged under the most common genes and DNA. For this sample there are 200,000 to 300,000 distinct CDR3 sequences; 9.5% to 15% appear just once. The ten largest clones represent roughly 2.6% of the sample.

About this clonotype: Its recognized antigen is unknown. A read error may explain this, as a much larger clone is one base away.

The TCR originated in a human donor who donated a stem cell graft to a child with acute lymphoblastic leukemia. The chain links TRBV6-1 with TRBJ1-1, with the identity of the D gene unclear. Sample: PBMCs from the stem cell graft donor, taken from the stem cell graft. The CDR3 in this case is CASSPQTGLTTEAFF. The DNA is TGTGCCAGCAGTCCCCAGACTGGTTTGACCACTGAAGCTTTCTTT.